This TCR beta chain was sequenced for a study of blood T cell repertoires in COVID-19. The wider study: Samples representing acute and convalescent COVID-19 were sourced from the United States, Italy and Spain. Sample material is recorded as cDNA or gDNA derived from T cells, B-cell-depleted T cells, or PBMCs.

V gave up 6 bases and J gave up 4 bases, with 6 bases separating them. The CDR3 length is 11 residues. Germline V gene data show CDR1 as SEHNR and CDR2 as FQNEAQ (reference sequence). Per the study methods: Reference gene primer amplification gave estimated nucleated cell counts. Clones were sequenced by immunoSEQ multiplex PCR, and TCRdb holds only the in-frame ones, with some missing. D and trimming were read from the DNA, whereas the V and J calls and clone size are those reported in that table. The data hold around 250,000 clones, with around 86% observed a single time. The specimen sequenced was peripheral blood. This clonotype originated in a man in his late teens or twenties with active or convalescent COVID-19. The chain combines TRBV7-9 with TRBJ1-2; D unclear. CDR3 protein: CASRSVYGYTF. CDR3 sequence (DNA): TGTGCCAGCAGATCGGTCTATGGCTACACCTTC.